The rows below give T cell receptor beta chains drawn from one sample of a study of blood T cell repertoires in COVID-19. Profiled with immunoSEQ multiplex PCR; TCRdb holds only in-frame clones, not every one. The top ten hold about 4.6% of the sample, which has about 290,000 clones, approximately 90% seen once. Input material: peripheral blood. These receptors originate from a man in his forties or fifties with acute or convalescent COVID-19. Both conserved end residues are part of each CDR3. Fields, in order: V gene, D gene, J gene, clone size, CDR3 DNA, CDR3 protein. A D gene is named only where the DNA matches it firmly. Size is stated for part of the rows, as once, few or many counts, or as a class when the clone is expanded.

V: TRBV18; D: NA; J: TRBJ1-1; size: once; DNA: TGTGCCAGCTCACCAACTCCCGCGGGGGGGAACACTGAAGCTTTCTTT; CDR3: CASSPTPAGGNTEAFF
V: TRBV4-2; D: NA; J: TRBJ1-3; size: NA; DNA: TGTGCCAGCAGCCTGGACTTTACCTCTGGAAACACCATATATTTT; CDR3: CASSLDFTSGNTIYF
V: TRBV29-1; D: NA; J: TRBJ1-1; size: NA; DNA: TGCAGCTTTTTGAGACAGGTGAACACTGAAGCTTTCTTT; CDR3: CSFLRQVNTEAFF
V: TRBV5-1; D: NA; J: TRBJ1-1; size: NA; DNA: TGCGCCAGCAGCTTGGCAGGGCCGAACACTGAAGCTTTCTTT; CDR3: CASSLAGPNTEAFF
V: TRBV5-3; D: NA; J: TRBJ1-6; size: once; DNA: TGTGCCAGAAGCTTATCAGAGCAGGAGGGAAAAATGTCTTCGCGAAATTCACCCCTCCACTTT; CDR3: CARSLSEQEGKMSSRNSPLHF
V: TRBV7-9; D: NA; J: TRBJ1-1; size: NA; DNA: TGTGCCAGCAGCTCCAAGCAGAACACTGAAGCTTTCTTT; CDR3: CASSSKQNTEAFF
V: TRBV2; D: TRBD2; J: TRBJ2-7; size: NA; DNA: TGTGCCAGCCAGCGGGGGCCCTTCATGGAGCAGTACTTC; CDR3: CASQRGPFMEQYF
V: TRBV9; D: TRBD2; J: TRBJ2-7; size: NA; DNA: TGTGCCAGCAGCCCCCGGGAGGCAGGTGACTCCTACGAGCAGTACTTC; CDR3: CASSPREAGDSYEQYF
V: TRBV29-1; D: TRBD1; J: TRBJ1-3; size: NA; DNA: TGCAGCGTTCTTTGGACAGGGCGAGGAAACACCATATATTTT; CDR3: CSVLWTGRGNTIYF
V: TRBV7-3; D: TRBD1; J: TRBJ1-1; size: once; DNA: TGTGCCAGCAGCCGACAGGGAATTGCTGAAGCTTTCTTT; CDR3: CASSRQGIAEAFF
V: TRBV25-1; D: TRBD2; J: TRBJ2-1; size: NA; DNA: TGTGCCAGCAGTGAACCAACTAGCGGAGACAATGAGCAGTTCTTC; CDR3: CASSEPTSGDNEQFF
V: TRBV19; D: NA; J: TRBJ2-7; size: NA; DNA: TGTGCCAGTAGCAGCGGGGACATCTCCTACGAGCAGTACTTC; CDR3: CASSSGDISYEQYF
V: TRBV5-3; D: TRBD1; J: TRBJ1-5; size: NA; DNA: TGTGCCAGAAGCTTGGGACAGGGTGCGAGTCTTCTCAATCAGCCCCAGCATTTT; CDR3: CARSLGQGASLLNQPQHF
V: TRBV18; D: NA; J: TRBJ2-2; size: NA; DNA: TGTGCCAGCTCACCAACTGACGGGGCGAACACCGGGGAGCTGTTTTTT; CDR3: CASSPTDGANTGELFF
V: TRBV12-5; D: NA; J: TRBJ2-3; size: NA; DNA: TGTGCTAGTGGTTTGGACCTGGTCGGGGCAGATACGCAGTATTTT; CDR3: CASGLDLVGADTQYF
V: TRBV5-4; D: NA; J: TRBJ2-7; size: NA; DNA: TGTGCCAGCAGCTTGGGAGGTTCCGGGGTGTACGAGCAGTACTTC; CDR3: CASSLGGSGVYEQYF
V: TRBV5-6; D: TRBD2; J: TRBJ2-2; size: once; DNA: TGTGCCAGCAGCCCCCCGGGGGGGCTCGCCGGGGAGCTGTTTTTT; CDR3: CASSPPGGLAGELFF
V: TRBV2; D: TRBD1; J: TRBJ1-5; size: NA; DNA: TGTGCCAGCAGCGGACAGGGACAGGGCAAAATTCAGCCCCAGCATTTT; CDR3: CASSGQGQGKIQPQHF
V: TRBV6-5; D: NA; J: TRBJ1-2; size: NA; DNA: TGTGCCAGCATCGGGGACACCTTACTGGGTGGCTACACCTTC; CDR3: CASIGDTLLGGYTF
V: TRBV7-9; D: NA; J: TRBJ2-2; size: NA; DNA: TGTGCCAGCAGCTTTATATCGGGGTTCACCGGGGAGCTGTTTTTT; CDR3: CASSFISGFTGELFF
V: TRBV27; D: TRBD1; J: TRBJ2-2; size: few; DNA: TGTGCCAGCACCCTAGGGGACAGGTTCACCGGGGAGCTGTTTTTT; CDR3: CASTLGDRFTGELFF
V: TRBV18; D: NA; J: TRBJ2-7; size: NA; DNA: TGTGCCAGCTCACCCGGGACAAAGGGCGAGCAGTACTTC; CDR3: CASSPGTKGEQYF
V: TRBV2; D: NA; J: TRBJ1-2; size: once; DNA: TGTGCCAGCGGCTGGAACTATGGCTACACCTTC; CDR3: CASGWNYGYTF
V: TRBV2; D: NA; J: TRBJ1-6; size: NA; DNA: TGTGCCAGCCTTAGCCGGGACTTAAAATCCTATAATTCACCCCTCCACTTT; CDR3: CASLSRDLKSYNSPLHF
V: TRBV24-1; D: TRBD1; J: TRBJ2-2; size: NA; DNA: TGTGCCACCAGTGACCCCGGGACAGGGCTCACCGGGGAGCTGTTTTTT; CDR3: CATSDPGTGLTGELFF
V: TRBV11-2; D: NA; J: TRBJ2-3; size: NA; DNA: TGTGCCAGCAGCTTCAGGGGGGCCACAGATACGCAGTATTTT; CDR3: CASSFRGATDTQYF
V: TRBV5-1; D: TRBD1; J: TRBJ2-7; size: NA; DNA: TGCGCCAGCAGACTTTCCGGGACAGGGTCCTACGAGCAGTACTTC; CDR3: CASRLSGTGSYEQYF